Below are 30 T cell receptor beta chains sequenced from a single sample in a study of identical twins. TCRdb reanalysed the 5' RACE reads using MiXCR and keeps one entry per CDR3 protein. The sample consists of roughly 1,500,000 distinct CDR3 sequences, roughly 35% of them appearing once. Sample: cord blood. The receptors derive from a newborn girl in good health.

The CDR3 spells CASSLVTGNGQNIQYF. The CDR3 nucleotides read TGTGCCAGCAGCCTAGTGACAGGGAACGGTCAAAACATTCAGTACTTC. The rearrangement joins TRBV21-1 to TRBJ2-4; the table's D call of TRBD1 was not tested on the DNA. TRBV21-1 is flagged as a pseudogene. The CDR3 runs 16 residues.

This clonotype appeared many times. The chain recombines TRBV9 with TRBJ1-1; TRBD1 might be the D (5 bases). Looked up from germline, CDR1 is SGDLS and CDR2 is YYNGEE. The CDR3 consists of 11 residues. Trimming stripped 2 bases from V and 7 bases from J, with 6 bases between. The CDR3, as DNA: TGTGCCAGCAGCGTTGGGGGTGAAGCTTTCTTT. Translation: CASSVGGEAFF.

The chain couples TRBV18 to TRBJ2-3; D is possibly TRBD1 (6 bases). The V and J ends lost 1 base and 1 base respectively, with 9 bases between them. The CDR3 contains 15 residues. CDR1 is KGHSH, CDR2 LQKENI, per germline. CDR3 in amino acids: CASSPRNRGTDTQYF. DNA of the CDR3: TGTGCCAGCTCACCACGGAACAGGGGCACAGATACGCAGTATTTT.

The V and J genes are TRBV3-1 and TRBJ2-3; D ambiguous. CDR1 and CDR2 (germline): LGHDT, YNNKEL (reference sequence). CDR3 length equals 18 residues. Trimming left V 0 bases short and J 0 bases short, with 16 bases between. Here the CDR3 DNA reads TGTGCCAGCAGCCAAGACCTCAGGTCCCCGATTAGCACAGATACGCAGTATTTT. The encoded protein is CASSQDLRSPISTDTQYF.

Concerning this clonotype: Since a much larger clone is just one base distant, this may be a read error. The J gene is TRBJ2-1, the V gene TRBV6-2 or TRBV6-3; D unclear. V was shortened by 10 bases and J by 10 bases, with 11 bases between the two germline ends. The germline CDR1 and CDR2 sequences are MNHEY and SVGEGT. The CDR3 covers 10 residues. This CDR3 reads CATENQEQFF. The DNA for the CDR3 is TGTGCCACCGAAAACCAGGAGCAGTTCTTC.

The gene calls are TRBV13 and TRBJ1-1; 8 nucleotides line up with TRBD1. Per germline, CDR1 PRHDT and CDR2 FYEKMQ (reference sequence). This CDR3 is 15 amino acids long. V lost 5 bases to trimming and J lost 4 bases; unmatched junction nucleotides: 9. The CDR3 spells CASSPGGAGSTEAFF. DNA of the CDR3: TGTGCCAGCAGCCCAGGGGGCGCGGGTAGCACTGAAGCTTTCTTT.

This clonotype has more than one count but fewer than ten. The CDR3 sequence: CSARNGFNEKLFF. CDR3 DNA: TGCAGTGCTAGAAATGGGTTTAATGAAAAACTGTTTTTT. The rearrangement joins TRBV20-1 to TRBJ1-4, with no clear D. From germline, CDR1 is DFQATT and CDR2 SNEGSKA (reference sequence). This CDR3 comprises 13 residues. The germline V and J ends were trimmed by 2 bases and 4 bases, with 8 bases remaining between them.

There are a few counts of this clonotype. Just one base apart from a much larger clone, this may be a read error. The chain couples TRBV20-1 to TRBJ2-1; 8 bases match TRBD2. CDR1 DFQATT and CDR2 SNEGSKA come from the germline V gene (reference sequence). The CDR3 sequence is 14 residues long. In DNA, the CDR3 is TGCAGTGCTAGACTAGCGGGCTCCTACAATGAGCTGTTCTTC. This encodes CSARLAGSYNELFF.

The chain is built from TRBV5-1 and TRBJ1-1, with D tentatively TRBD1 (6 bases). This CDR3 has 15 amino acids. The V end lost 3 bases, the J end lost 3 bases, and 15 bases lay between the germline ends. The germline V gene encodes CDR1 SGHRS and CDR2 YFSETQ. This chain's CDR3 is CASSYRLGADTEAFF. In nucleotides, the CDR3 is TGCGCCAGCAGCTACCGACTGGGGGCGGACACTGAAGCTTTCTTT. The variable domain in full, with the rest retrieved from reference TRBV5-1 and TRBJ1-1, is KAGVTQTPRYLIKTRGQQVTLSCSPISGHRSVSWYQQTPGQGLQFLFEYFSETQRNKGNFPGRFSGRQFSNSRSEMNVSTLELGDSALYLCASSYRLGADTEAFFGQGTRLTVV.

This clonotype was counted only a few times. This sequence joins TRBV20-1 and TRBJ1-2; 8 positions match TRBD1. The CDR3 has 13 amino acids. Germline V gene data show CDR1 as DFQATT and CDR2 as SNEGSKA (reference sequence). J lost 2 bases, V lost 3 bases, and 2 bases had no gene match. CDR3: CSARDRENYGYTF. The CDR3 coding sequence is TGCAGTGCTAGGGACAGGGAGAACTATGGCTACACCTTC.

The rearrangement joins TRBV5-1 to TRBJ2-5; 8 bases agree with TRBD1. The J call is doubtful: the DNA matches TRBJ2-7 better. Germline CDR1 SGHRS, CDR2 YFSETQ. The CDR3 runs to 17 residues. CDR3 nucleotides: TGCGCCAGCAGCTTGGGCCGATCAAGGACAGGGTCCTACGAGCAGTACTTC. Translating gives CASSLGRSRTGSYEQYF.

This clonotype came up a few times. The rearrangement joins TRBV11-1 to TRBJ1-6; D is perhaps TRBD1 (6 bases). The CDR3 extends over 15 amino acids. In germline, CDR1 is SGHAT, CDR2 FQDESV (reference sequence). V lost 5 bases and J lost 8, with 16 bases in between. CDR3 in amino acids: CASSRRQVGDSPLHF. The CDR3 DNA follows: TGTGCCAGCAGCCGACGACAGGTCGGGGATTCACCCCTCCACTTT.

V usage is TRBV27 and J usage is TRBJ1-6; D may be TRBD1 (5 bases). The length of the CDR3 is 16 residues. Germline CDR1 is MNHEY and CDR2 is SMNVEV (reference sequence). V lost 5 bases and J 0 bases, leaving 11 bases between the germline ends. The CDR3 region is CASSNPGSSYNSPLHF. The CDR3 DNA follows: TGTGCCAGCAGTAACCCAGGGAGCTCCTATAATTCACCCCTCCACTTT.

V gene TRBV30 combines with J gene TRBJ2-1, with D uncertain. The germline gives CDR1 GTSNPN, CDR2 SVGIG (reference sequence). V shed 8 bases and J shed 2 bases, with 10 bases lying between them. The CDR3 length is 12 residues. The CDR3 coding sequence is TGTGCCGTTACCGTTACCTACAATGAGCAGTTCTTC. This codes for CAVTVTYNEQFF.

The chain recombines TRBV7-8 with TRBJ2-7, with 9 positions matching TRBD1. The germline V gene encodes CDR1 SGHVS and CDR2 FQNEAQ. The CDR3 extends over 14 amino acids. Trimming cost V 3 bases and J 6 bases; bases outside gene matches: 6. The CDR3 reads CASSFGDRVTEQYF. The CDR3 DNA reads TGTGCCAGCAGCTTCGGGGACAGGGTGACCGAGCAGTACTTC.

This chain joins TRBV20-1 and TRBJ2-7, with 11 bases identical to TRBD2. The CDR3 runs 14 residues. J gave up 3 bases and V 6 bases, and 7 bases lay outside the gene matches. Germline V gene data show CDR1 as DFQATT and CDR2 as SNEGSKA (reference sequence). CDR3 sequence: CSAGTSGGIYEQYF. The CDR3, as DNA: TGCAGTGCCGGAACTAGCGGGGGCATCTACGAGCAGTACTTC.

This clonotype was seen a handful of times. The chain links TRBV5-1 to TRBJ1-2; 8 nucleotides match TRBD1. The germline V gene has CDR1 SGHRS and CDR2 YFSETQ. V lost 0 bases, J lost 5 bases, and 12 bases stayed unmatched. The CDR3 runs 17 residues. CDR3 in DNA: TGCGCCAGCAGCTTGGCATACCCCTTACAGGGGGGATATGGCTACACCTTC. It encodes CASSLAYPLQGGYGYTF.

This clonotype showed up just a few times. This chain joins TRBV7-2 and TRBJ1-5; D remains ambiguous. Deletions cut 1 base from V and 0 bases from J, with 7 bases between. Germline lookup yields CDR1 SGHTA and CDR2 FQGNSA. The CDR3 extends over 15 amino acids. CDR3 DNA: TGTGCCAGCAGCTTAGTAGGTCTTAGCAATCAGCCCCAGCATTTT. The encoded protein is CASSLVGLSNQPQHF.

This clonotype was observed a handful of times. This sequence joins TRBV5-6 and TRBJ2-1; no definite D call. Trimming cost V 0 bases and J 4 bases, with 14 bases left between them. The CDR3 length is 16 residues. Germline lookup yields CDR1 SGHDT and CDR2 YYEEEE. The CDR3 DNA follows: TGTGCCAGCAGCTTGGGGGCCAGCCCCTATTACAATGAGCAGTTCTTC. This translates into CASSLGASPYYNEQFF. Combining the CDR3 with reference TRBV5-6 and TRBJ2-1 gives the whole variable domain DAGVTQSPTHLIKTRGQQVTLRCSPKSGHDTVSWYQQALGQGPQFIFQYYEEEERQRGNFPDRFSGHQFPNYSSELNVNALLLGDSALYLCASSLGASPYYNEQFFGPGTRLTVL.

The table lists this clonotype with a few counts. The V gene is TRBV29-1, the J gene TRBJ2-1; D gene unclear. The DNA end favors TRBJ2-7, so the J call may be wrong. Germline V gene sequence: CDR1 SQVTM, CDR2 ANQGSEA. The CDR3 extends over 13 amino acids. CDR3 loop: CSVVKGSYNEQYF. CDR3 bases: TGCAGCGTGGTGAAGGGCTCCTACAATGAGCAGTACTTC.

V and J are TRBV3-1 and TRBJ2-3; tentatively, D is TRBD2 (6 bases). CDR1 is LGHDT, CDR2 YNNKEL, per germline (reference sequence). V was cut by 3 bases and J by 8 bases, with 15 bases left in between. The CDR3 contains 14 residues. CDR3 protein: CASSQRLVSGTQYF. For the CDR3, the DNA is TGTGCCAGCAGCCAGAGACTAGTGTCGGGTACGCAGTATTTT.

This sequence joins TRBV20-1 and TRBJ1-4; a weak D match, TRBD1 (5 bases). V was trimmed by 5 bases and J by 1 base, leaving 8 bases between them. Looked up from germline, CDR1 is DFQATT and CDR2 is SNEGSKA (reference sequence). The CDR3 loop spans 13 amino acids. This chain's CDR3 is CSARTKTNEKLFF. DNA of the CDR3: TGCAGTGCTCGGACAAAAACTAATGAAAAACTGTTTTTT.

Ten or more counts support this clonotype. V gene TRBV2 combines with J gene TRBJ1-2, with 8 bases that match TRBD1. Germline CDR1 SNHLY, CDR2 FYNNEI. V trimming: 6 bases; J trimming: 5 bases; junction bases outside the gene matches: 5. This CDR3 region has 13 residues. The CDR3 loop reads CASSGQGRYGYTF. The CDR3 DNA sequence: TGTGCCAGCAGCGGACAGGGTCGGTATGGCTACACCTTC.

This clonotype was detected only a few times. The DNA for the CDR3 is TGTGCCAGCAGAGACCCTTCTAGCGGGAGATCCTACGAGCAGTACTTC. Its translation is CASRDPSSGRSYEQYF. The chain joins TRBV27 to TRBJ2-7; 10 nucleotides align to TRBD2. The germline V gene encodes CDR1 MNHEY and CDR2 SMNVEV (reference sequence). V was clipped by 6 bases and J by 1 base; unmatched bases: 9. This CDR3 has 16 residues.

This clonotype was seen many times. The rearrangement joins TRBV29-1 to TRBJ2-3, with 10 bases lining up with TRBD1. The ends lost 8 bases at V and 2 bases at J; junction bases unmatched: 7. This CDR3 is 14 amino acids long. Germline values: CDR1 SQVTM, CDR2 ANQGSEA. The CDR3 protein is CSLQDRGTTDTQYF. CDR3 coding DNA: TGCAGCCTCCAGGACAGGGGGACCACAGATACGCAGTATTTT.

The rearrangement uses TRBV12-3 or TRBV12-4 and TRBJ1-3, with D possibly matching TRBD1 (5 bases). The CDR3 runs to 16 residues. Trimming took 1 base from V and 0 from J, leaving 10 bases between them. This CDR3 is CASSLGGTVSGNTIYF. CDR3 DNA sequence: TGTGCCAGCAGTTTAGGGGGCACAGTCTCTGGAAACACCATATATTTT.

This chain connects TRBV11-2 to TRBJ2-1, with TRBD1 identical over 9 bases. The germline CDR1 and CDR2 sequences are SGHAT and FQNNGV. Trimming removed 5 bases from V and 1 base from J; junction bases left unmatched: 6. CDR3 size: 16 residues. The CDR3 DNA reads TGTGCCAGCAGCCAACAGGGGGCCCTATCCTACAATGAGCAGTTCTTC. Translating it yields CASSQQGALSYNEQFF.

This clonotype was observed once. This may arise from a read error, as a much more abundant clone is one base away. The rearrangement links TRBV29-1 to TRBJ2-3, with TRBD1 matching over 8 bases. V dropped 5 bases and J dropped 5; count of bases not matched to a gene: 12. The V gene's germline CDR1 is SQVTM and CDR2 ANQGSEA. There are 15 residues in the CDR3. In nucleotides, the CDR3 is TGCAGCGTTTCCTGGAGACAGGGGTTAGGAGATACGCAGTATTTT. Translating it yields CSVSWRQGLGDTQYF.

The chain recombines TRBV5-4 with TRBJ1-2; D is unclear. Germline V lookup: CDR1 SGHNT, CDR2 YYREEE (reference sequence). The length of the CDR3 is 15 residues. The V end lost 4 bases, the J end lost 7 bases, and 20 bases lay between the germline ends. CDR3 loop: CASSGRLGRAGGYTF. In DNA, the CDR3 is TGTGCCAGCAGCGGGCGTTTAGGGAGGGCTGGTGGCTACACCTTC.

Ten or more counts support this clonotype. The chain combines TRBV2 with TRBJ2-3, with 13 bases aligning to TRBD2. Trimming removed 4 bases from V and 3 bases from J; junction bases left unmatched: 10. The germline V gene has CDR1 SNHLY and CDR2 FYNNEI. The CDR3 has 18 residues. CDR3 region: CASSGGQGLAGSTDTQYF. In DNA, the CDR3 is TGTGCCAGCAGTGGAGGCCAGGGACTAGCGGGAAGTACAGATACGCAGTATTTT.